This T cell receptor beta chain was recovered during a study of CD8+ T cells in alopecia areata. Across the whole study: The study gave treated patients oral tofacitinib at 5 to 10 mg twice daily.

Treatment denoted: oral pan-JAK inhibitor, 5-10 mg twice daily. With 11 bases removed from V and 5 bases from J, the gap between germline ends came to 18 bases. The CDR3 contains 13 residues. Germline V lookup: CDR1 PRHDT, CDR2 FYEKMQ (reference sequence). In each case, RNA was isolated and then reverse transcribed into cDNA as the sequencing template. TCRdb keeps only in-frame clones here, not all; method: immunoSEQ multiplex PCR. The data contain around 100,000 clones, around three fifths of them singletons. The sample holds one count of this clone. Specimen: CD8+ T cells sorted from blood, collected at week 24, from a patient treated with tofacitinib. This TCR was sampled from a human donor with alopecia areata. The chain combines TRBV13 with TRBJ1-2; the D gene is possibly TRBD1 (5 bases). CDR3 sequence reads: CAAGDARLYGYTF. Here the CDR3 DNA reads TGTGCCGCGGGGGACGCTCGGCTTTATGGCTACACCTTC. Full variable domain (outside the CDR3, taken from reference TRBV13 and TRBJ1-2): AAGVIQSPRHLIKEKRETATLKCYPIPRHDTVYWYQQGPGQDPQFLISFYEKMQSDKGSIPDRFSAQQFSDYHSELNMSSLELGDSALYFCAAGDARLYGYTFGSGTRLTVV.